Following are 9 T cell receptor beta chains from one sample sequenced in a study of beta chain features in type 1 diabetes. Study-wide findings and caveats: TCRB CDR3s were moderately but significantly shorter in Type 1 diabetes patients in all four CD4+ subsets.

Antigens of these TCRs are unknown. Expressed TCRB transcripts got sequenced, as all isolated RNA was reverse transcribed. Libraries were prepared by immunoSEQ multiplex PCR; TCRdb keeps only in-frame clonotypes and omits some of them. The table has 160,000 or so clones, 6.5% to 8.5% seen once. Sequencing was done on a sample of central memory CD4+ T cells from blood. The receptors here all came from a woman younger than 35 with type 1 diabetes.

This chain uses TRBV5-5 with TRBJ1-2; 8 bases are shared with TRBD1. CDR3 length: 15 amino acids. Losses at the gene ends were 4 bases for V and 4 bases for J; bases not matched to a gene: 9. Germline CDR1 reads SGHKS; CDR2 reads YYEKEE (reference sequence). CDR3 amino acids: CASSTSGGHFYGYTF. CDR3 nucleotide sequence: TGTGCCAGCAGCACCTCAGGGGGCCATTTCTATGGCTACACCTTC.

The chain recombines TRBV7-9 with TRBJ2-3; tentatively, D is TRBD2 (5 bases). Germline V gene data show CDR1 as SEHNR and CDR2 as FQNEAQ (reference sequence). The CDR3 sequence is 15 residues long. Trimming stripped 6 bases from V and 0 bases from J, with 13 bases between. DNA for the CDR3: TGTGCCAGCAGTTCAGCGGCCAGTAGCACAGATACGCAGTATTTT. This encodes CASSSAASSTDTQYF.

The rearrangement joins TRBV4-1 to TRBJ1-2; the D is unclear. The V end lost 4 bases, the J end lost 9 bases, and 15 bases lay between the germline ends. The CDR3 is 13 residues long. Looked up from germline, CDR1 is MGHRA and CDR2 is YSYEKL. The CDR3 DNA is TGCGCCAGCAGCCTCGAGCGGGGTTTGAGCTACACCTTC. As protein: CASSLERGLSYTF.

This clone was seen only a few times. V gene TRBV6-5 combines with J gene TRBJ2-6; D is undetermined. This CDR3 is built from 14 residues. CDR1 is MNHEY and CDR2 is SVGAGI in the germline V gene. V lost 7 bases and J lost 3, with 10 bases in between. Here the CDR3 reads CASTYSFGANVLTF. The CDR3 nucleotides read TGTGCCAGCACCTACTCCTTTGGGGCCAACGTCCTGACTTTC.

Only a few counts were recorded for this clone. The J gene is TRBJ2-5, the V gene TRBV5-4; 7 nucleotides agree with TRBD1. J gave up 3 bases and V 5 bases, and 7 bases lay outside the gene matches. The CDR3 consists of 14 residues. Germline values: CDR1 SGHNT, CDR2 YYREEE (reference sequence). The CDR3 DNA is TGTGCCAGCAGTCCAGGACAGGCCGAAGAGACCCAGTACTTC. This gives the protein CASSPGQAEETQYF.

The genes are TRBV4-3 and TRBJ1-4; 9 positions agree with TRBD1. Germline lookup yields CDR1 LGHNA and CDR2 YSLEER. The CDR3 consists of 17 residues. The V gene end was trimmed by 4 bases and the J gene end by 2 bases; junction bases not matched to a gene: 8. The CDR3 sequence is CASSRLGTGFTNEKLFF. CDR3 coding DNA: TGCGCCAGCAGCCGATTAGGGACAGGGTTTACTAATGAAAAACTGTTTTTT.

The gene calls are TRBV29-1 and TRBJ2-3; tentative D call: TRBD2 (5 bases). The CDR3 length is 12 residues. The germline gives CDR1 SQVTM, CDR2 ANQGSEA. Deletions cut 6 bases from V and 3 bases from J, with 10 bases between. The CDR3 sequence is CSVRTGTDTQYF. In DNA form, the CDR3 reads TGCAGCGTCAGGACTGGAACAGATACGCAGTATTTT.

This clone has a handful of counts. The rearrangement joins TRBV30 to TRBJ1-4, with TRBD1 identical over 7 bases. This CDR3 spans 13 amino acids. The V and J ends lost 8 bases and 7 bases, in that order; junction bases with no gene match: 10. The germline gives CDR1 GTSNPN, CDR2 SVGIG (reference sequence). The chain's CDR3 is CAARGQRGEKLFF. The CDR3 DNA sequence: TGTGCCGCGAGGGGGCAGAGGGGTGAAAAACTGTTTTTT. The full variable domain, its missing parts supplied by reference TRBV30 and TRBJ1-4, is SQTIHQWPATLVQPVGSPLSLECTVEGTSNPNLYWYRQAAGRGLQLLFYSVGIGQISSEVPQNLSASRPQDRQFILSSKKLLLSDSGFYLCAARGQRGEKLFFGSGTQLSVL.

The chain employs TRBV6-1 and TRBJ2-7; 8 bases agree with TRBD2. This CDR3 comprises 13 residues. V trimming: 4 bases; J trimming: 7 bases; junction bases outside the gene matches: 6. Per germline, CDR1 MNHNS and CDR2 SASEGT. Written as DNA, the CDR3 is TGTGCCAGCAGTGTGCGTGAGCGGGAGGAGCAGTACTTC. It is translated as CASSVREREEQYF.